Following are 10 T cell receptor beta chains from one sample sequenced in a study of CD4 T cells in relation to SARS-CoV-2 and coronaviruses. Clones were read by immunoSEQ multiplex PCR, and TCRdb kept only the in-frame ones, dropping some. The top ten clones hold approximately 2.8% of a sample with 36,000 or so clones, about three quarters of them seen once. The antigens for these receptors are not known. Sequencing was carried out using memory CD4+ T cells from PBMCs, cultured in vitro. These TCRs come from an adult with COVID-19.

The V and J genes are TRBV18 and TRBJ1-5; D perhaps matches TRBD1 (5 bases). This CDR3 comprises 15 residues. V lost 3 bases and J 5 bases, leaving 14 bases between the germline ends. CDR1 is KGHSH and CDR2 is LQKENI in the germline V gene. The CDR3 region is CASSPGKQDYQPQHF. The DNA of the CDR3 is TGTGCCAGCTCACCGGGAAAACAGGACTATCAGCCCCAGCATTTT.

This CDR3 reads CASSLAGFTSAITYEQYF. The DNA of the CDR3 is TGTGCCAGCAGCTTAGCTGGTTTTACTAGCGCCATTACCTACGAGCAGTACTTC. The genes are TRBV7-2 and TRBJ2-7, with TRBD2 identical over 7 bases. Per germline, CDR1 SGHTA and CDR2 FQGNSA. Trimming at V came to 0 bases and at J to 2 bases, leaving 13 bases not matched to a gene. CDR3 length: 18 residues.

Written as DNA, the CDR3 is TGTGCCAGCAGCTTACGGACTAGCCACGATACCGGGGAGCTGTTTTTT. This translates into CASSLRTSHDTGELFF. This chain links TRBV11-3 with TRBJ2-2, with 8 bases fitting TRBD2. This CDR3 is 16 amino acids long. Germline-derived CDR1 and CDR2 are SGHNT and YENEEA. V lost 2 bases, J lost 5 bases, and 7 bases stayed unmatched.

This rearrangement joins TRBV2 to TRBJ2-5; no clear D. The CDR3 totals 15 residues. V gave up 0 bases and J gave up 1 base, with 9 bases separating them. The V gene's germline CDR1 is SNHLY and CDR2 FYNNEI. The CDR3 loop is CASSEARYGQETQYF. The DNA of the CDR3 is TGTGCCAGCAGTGAAGCGAGGTACGGCCAAGAGACCCAGTACTTC.

This chain joins TRBV6-5 and TRBJ2-5; D is undetermined. From germline, CDR1 is MNHEY and CDR2 SVGAGI. The length of the CDR3 is 14 residues. The V end lost 5 bases, the J end lost 4 bases, and 14 bases lay between the germline ends. In nucleotides, the CDR3 is TGTGCCAGCAGTCCTATTGCTATGGGAGAGACCCAGTACTTC. It translates to CASSPIAMGETQYF.

The gene calls are TRBV2 and TRBJ1-1; no clear D gene. The CDR3 runs 12 residues. In germline, CDR1 is SNHLY, CDR2 FYNNEI. Trimming took off 7 bases at V and 5 bases at J, with 11 bases between the two ends. In nucleotides, the CDR3 is TGTGCCAGCATGTACAGACGGACTGAAGCTTTCTTT. This encodes CASMYRRTEAFF.

This chain links TRBV7-2 with TRBJ2-7; a possible D gene is TRBD2 (6 bases). Per the germline V gene, CDR1 is SGHTA and CDR2 is FQGNSA. This CDR3 has 13 residues. Trimming pared 8 bases from V and 0 bases from J, leaving 11 bases between. CDR3 DNA: TGTGCCAGCGGGGACTTACTCTCCTACGAGCAGTACTTC. Translation gives CASGDLLSYEQYF.

CDR3: CASSSRDFSSYNEQFF. The CDR3 DNA reads as TGTGCCAGCAGCTCACGGGACTTCAGCTCCTACAATGAGCAGTTCTTC. The chain links TRBV7-8 to TRBJ2-1; the D gene is possibly TRBD2 (6 bases). The germline V gene has CDR1 SGHVS and CDR2 FQNEAQ. The V gene lost 4 bases and the J gene lost 0 bases, with 13 bases spanning the gap. The CDR3 consists of 16 residues.

V is TRBV7-9 and J is TRBJ2-3, with 11 nucleotides matching TRBD1. The germline gives CDR1 SEHNR, CDR2 FQNEAQ (reference sequence). This CDR3 region has 17 residues. V shed 2 bases and J 4 bases; nucleotides not matched to a gene: 8. The CDR3 nucleotides read TGTGCCAGCAGCTTATACTTGGGACAGGGGGTTTCAGATACGCAGTATTTT. This sequence encodes CASSLYLGQGVSDTQYF.

This chain connects TRBV18 to TRBJ2-7, with 8 bases identical to TRBD2. From germline, CDR1 is KGHSH and CDR2 LQKENI. The V gene end was trimmed by 4 bases and the J gene end by 4 bases; junction bases not matched to a gene: 9. The CDR3 is 15 residues long. CDR3 region: CASSLRTSLRYEQYF. For the CDR3, the DNA is TGTGCCAGCTCACTAAGGACTAGCCTTAGATACGAGCAGTACTTC. Full variable domain (rest looked up from reference TRBV18 and TRBJ2-7): NAGVMQNPRHLVRRRGQEARLRCSPMKGHSHVYWYRQLPEEGLKFMVYLQKENIIDESGMPKERFSAEFPKEGPSILRIQQVVRGDSAAYFCASSLRTSLRYEQYFGPGTRLTVT.